Sequencing of this T cell receptor (beta chain) was carried out in a study of neurological immune-mediated disorders. There are many counts of this clonotype. The unsorted libraries originated from 2 million PBMCs that had been stored at -80 C. TCRdb used MiXCR to reprocess the 5' RACE reads, holding one entry per CDR3 protein. The repertoire holds tens of thousands of distinct CDR3 sequences, with 4.5% to 6% as singletons. The germline V gene encodes CDR1 MNHEY and CDR2 SVGEGT. This CDR3 spans 12 amino acids. J gave up 9 bases and V 7 bases, and 6 bases lay outside the gene matches. The receptor's source is a woman in her 70s with multiple sclerosis. The sample consisted of PBMCs. This chain links TRBV6-2 or TRBV6-3 with TRBJ1-5, with 7 positions matching TRBD1. The CDR3 sequence is CASKDRDGPQHF. The CDR3 region has the DNA TGTGCCAGCAAAGACAGGGACGGGCCCCAGCATTTT.